Shown below are 10 T cell receptor beta chains from a single sample sequenced in a study of shared clonotypes between healthy human individuals. Clones were sequenced by immunoSEQ multiplex PCR, and TCRdb holds only the in-frame ones, with some missing. Among under 2.5 million clones listed, about nine tenths were seen once. What was sequenced was naive CD4+ T cells from PBMCs. The sample's subset: CD45RA+ positively selected. These receptors came from a man between 18 and 29 years old in good health. Some clones in this sample may be carry-over from other donors' samples.

This clone is a singleton in its sample. This sequence joins TRBV27 and TRBJ2-3; 12 bases align to TRBD1. The V and J ends lost 0 bases and 5 bases, in that order; junction bases with no gene match: 6. The CDR3 sequence is 17 residues long. Germline CDR1 reads MNHEY; CDR2 reads SMNVEV (reference sequence). The CDR3 region is CASSLSSGTGGGDTQYF. The CDR3 DNA follows: TGTGCCAGCAGTTTATCCTCCGGGACAGGGGGCGGAGATACGCAGTATTTT.

This chain connects TRBV7-2 to TRBJ1-1; perhaps TRBD1 as D (5 bases). Germline V gene data show CDR1 as SGHTA and CDR2 as FQGNSA. This CDR3 comprises 14 residues. V lost 4 bases, J lost 1 base, and 10 bases lay in between. The CDR3 loop reads CASSSMGGNTEAFF. In nucleotides, the CDR3 is TGTGCCAGCAGCTCAATGGGGGGGAACACTGAAGCTTTCTTT.

The CDR3 nucleotides read TGTGCTACTTCCGAAATAGGGGGTGAAGCTTTCTTT. It yields the protein CATSEIGGEAFF. The chain is built from TRBV28 and TRBJ1-1; possible D gene TRBD1, 6 bases. Germline V gene data show CDR1 as MDHEN and CDR2 as SYDVKM. The CDR3 has 12 amino acids. Drawing the rest from reference TRBV28 and TRBJ1-1, the complete variable domain is DVKVTQSSRYLVKRTGEKVFLECVQDMDHENMFWYRQDPGLGLRLIYFSYDVKMKEKGDIPEGYSVSREKKERFSLILESASTNQTSMYLCATSEIGGEAFFGQGTRLTVV.

This clone was observed once. The V call is TRBV6-5, the J call TRBJ1-4; D unresolved. The CDR3 is made up of 15 amino acids. V dropped 0 bases and J dropped 12 bases, with 17 bases sitting between them. Germline CDR1 is MNHEY and CDR2 is SVGAGI. The CDR3 spells CASSYSPGSYEELFF. The CDR3 DNA reads TGTGCCAGCAGTTACTCCCCCGGTAGTTACGAAGAACTGTTTTTT.

The genes are TRBV2 and TRBJ2-5; D is ambiguous. The CDR3 runs to 12 residues. V dropped 5 bases and J dropped 4 bases, with 8 bases sitting between them. Germline V gene data show CDR1 as SNHLY and CDR2 as FYNNEI. CDR3 sequence: CASSFYSETQYF. CDR3 in DNA: TGTGCCAGCAGTTTTTACTCAGAGACCCAGTACTTC.

Concerning this clone itself: The sample contains more than one DNA sequence encoding this CDR3. The J gene is TRBJ1-2, the V gene TRBV6-6; 9 nucleotides match TRBD1. The CDR3 contains 14 residues. Germline CDR1 MNHNY, CDR2 SVGAGI (reference sequence). V shed 6 bases, J shed 4 bases, and the junction held 6 bases outside the gene matches. CDR3 protein: CASSLQGAGYGYTF. The CDR3 coding sequence is TGTGCCAGCAGCCTACAGGGGGCGGGCTATGGCTACACCTTC.

The table lists this clone with a count of one. This chain connects TRBV5-1 to TRBJ2-3; 8 bases map to TRBD2. Trimming at V came to 1 base and at J to 3 bases, leaving 7 bases not matched to a gene. The CDR3 sequence is 16 residues long. Germline V gives CDR1 SGHRS, CDR2 YFSETQ. The CDR3 nucleotides read TGCGCCAGCAGCTTGAATAGCGGGGTTGGGACAGATACGCAGTATTTT. This sequence encodes CASSLNSGVGTDTQYF.

This clone was observed once. The genes are TRBV19 and TRBJ2-7; D is possibly TRBD1 (8 bases). This CDR3 has 14 residues. Trimming pared 9 bases from V and 1 base from J, leaving 16 bases between. From germline, CDR1 is LNHDA and CDR2 SQIVND (reference sequence). CDR3 in amino acids: CASRDRGLSYEQYF. The DNA for the CDR3 is TGTGCCAGCCGAGACAGGGGACTATCCTACGAGCAGTACTTC.

With regard to this clone: A much larger clone is a single base away; this may be a read error. The sample holds other DNA sequences that translate to the same CDR3. The genes are TRBV28 and TRBJ2-7; D ambiguous. Germline CDR1 reads MDHEN; CDR2 reads SYDVKM. Trimming took off 4 bases at V and 3 bases at J, with 4 bases between the two ends. This CDR3 comprises 11 residues. This chain's CDR3 is CASSSHYEQYF. The CDR3 DNA reads TGTGCCAGCAGTTCCCACTACGAGCAGTACTTC.

This chain links TRBV15 with TRBJ2-7, with TRBD1 identical over 9 bases. From germline, CDR1 is LNHNV and CDR2 YYDKDF (reference sequence). CDR3 length: 14 residues. Trimming cost V 4 bases and J 5 bases; bases outside gene matches: 6. The CDR3 region has the DNA TGTGCCACCAGCATCCGACAGGGGGAGAACGAGCAGTACTTC. Residues: CATSIRQGENEQYF. The entire variable domain, with the rest obtained from reference TRBV15 and TRBJ2-7, is as follows: DAMVIQNPRYQVTQFGKPVTLSCSQTLNHNVMYWYQQKSSQAPKLLFHYYDKDFNNEADTPDNFQSRRPNTSFCFLDIRSPGLGDTAMYLCATSIRQGENEQYFGPGTRLTVT.